Sequencing of this T cell receptor (beta chain) was carried out in a study of cytomegalovirus exposure and HLA in healthy donors. General study findings and limits: Being productive about 90% or about 30% of the time was typical of most TCR beta V segments in an earlier analysis. When a later analysis compared HLA-associated TCR beta chains with equally common others, the HLA-associated chains turned out to be more clonally expanded and to have lower generation probabilities.

60 Vbeta and 13 Jbeta primers were used in PCR. Using immunoSEQ multiplex PCR, the repertoire was profiled, and TCRdb retains in-frame clones only, with some absent. The profile shows 90,000 to 120,000 clones, 80% to 90% of them singletons. In regard to this clone: The target antigen is unknown.

The length of the CDR3 is 16 residues. V lost 4 bases and J lost 3, with 16 bases in between. Germline assignment: CDR1 MDHEN and CDR2 SYDVKM. The V and J genes are TRBV28 and TRBJ1-5; no definite D call. The sequencing sample was made of PBMCs. The TCR originated in a woman aged 18-29 years in good health and CMV-seronegative. CDR3 in DNA: TGTGCCAGCAGTTCCACCCGAGGCTTTACCAATCAGCCCCAGCATTTT. This gives the protein CASSSTRGFTNQPQHF.